A single sample gave rise to the 21 T cell receptor beta chains below, sequenced in a study of T cell responses to AZD1222 COVID-19 vaccine. TCRdb's table, derived via immunoSEQ multiplex PCR, lists solely in-frame clones and lacks some. The profile shows about 140,000 clones, approximately 90% of them singletons. Sequenced here: peripheral blood, sampled on day 0 of AZD1222 vaccination. These receptors were taken from an adult in good health.

The chain recombines TRBV10-3 with TRBJ2-1; 14 bases match TRBD2. Unmatched junction bases numbered 6, after V lost 4 bases and J lost 10 bases. From germline, CDR1 is ENHRY and CDR2 SYGVKD. The CDR3 is 15 amino acids. The CDR3 DNA sequence: TGTGCCATCAGTGGGGGGACTAGCGGGGGAAGCGAGCAGTTCTTC. Residues: CAISGGTSGGSEQFF.

This chain uses TRBV7-9 with TRBJ1-1, with D maybe TRBD1 (5 bases). This CDR3 is 13 amino acids long. V dropped 8 bases and J dropped 4 bases, with 14 bases sitting between them. Germline CDR1 is SEHNR and CDR2 is FQNEAQ (reference sequence). The CDR3 bases are TGTGCCAGCCTCAGGGAGGCGGCCACTGAAGCTTTCTTT. Translated: CASLREAATEAFF.

This sequence joins TRBV5-4 and TRBJ2-1; 13 nucleotides line up with TRBD2. The junction had 6 bases not matched to a gene; V was cut back by 0 bases and J by 3 bases. CDR1 SGHNT and CDR2 YYREEE come from the germline V gene (reference sequence). This CDR3 is 18 amino acids long. The DNA for the CDR3 is TGTGCCAGCAGCTTGGGTACTAGCGGGAGGGGAAACTACAATGAGCAGTTCTTC. This gives the protein CASSLGTSGRGNYNEQFF. Using reference TRBV5-4 and TRBJ2-1 for the parts outside the CDR3, the full variable domain is ETGVTQSPTHLIKTRGQQVTLRCSSQSGHNTVSWYQQALGQGPQFIFQYYREEENGRGNFPPRFSGLQFPNYSSELNVNALELDDSALYLCASSLGTSGRGNYNEQFFGPGTRLTVL.

The V call is TRBV7-2, the J call TRBJ2-3; D might be TRBD1 (5 bases). The CDR3 extends over 15 amino acids. V was cut by 4 bases and J by 4 bases, with 15 bases left in between. Germline V gene data show CDR1 as SGHTA and CDR2 as FQGNSA. DNA of the CDR3: TGTGCCAGCAGCTCCGCCGTAGGGGCCCCAGATACGCAGTATTTT. This sequence encodes CASSSAVGAPDTQYF.

The V call is TRBV19, the J call TRBJ1-5, with TRBD1 as a possible D gene (6 bases). V lost 8 bases to trimming and J lost 1 base, with 15 bases between them. The CDR3 loop spans 15 amino acids. Germline loops: CDR1 LNHDA, CDR2 SQIVND (reference sequence). CDR3 sequence (DNA): TGTGCCAGTTTATCAGGGGCTAGGAGCAATCAGCCCCAGCATTTT. Amino acid sequence: CASLSGARSNQPQHF.

The rearrangement links TRBV19 to TRBJ1-2, with 7 nucleotides matching TRBD1. Germline lookup yields CDR1 LNHDA and CDR2 SQIVND (reference sequence). The CDR3 loop spans 14 amino acids. V gave up 6 bases and J gave up 5 bases; unmatched junction bases: 9. CDR3 bases: TGTGCCAGTAGGCCGACTGGGACAGTATATGGCTACACCTTC. As protein: CASRPTGTVYGYTF.

The chain carries TRBV6-5 and TRBJ2-1, with TRBD2 matching 8 bases. The length of the CDR3 is 15 residues. V was clipped by 4 bases and J by 0 bases; unmatched bases: 2. CDR1 and CDR2 from the germline V gene are MNHEY and SVGAGI. CDR3 residues: CASSSGTSSYNEQFF. In DNA form, the CDR3 reads TGTGCCAGCAGTTCCGGGACTAGCTCCTACAATGAGCAGTTCTTC.

This chain connects TRBV5-5 to TRBJ1-2; weak D call: TRBD1 (6 bases). Looked up from germline, CDR1 is SGHKS and CDR2 is YYEKEE (reference sequence). The CDR3 length is 14 residues. The V end lost 4 bases, the J end lost 5 bases, and 15 bases lay between the germline ends. CDR3 residues: CASSLGQTLYGYTF. The CDR3 DNA sequence: TGTGCCAGCAGCCTTGGACAGACCCTGTATGGCTACACCTTC.

V usage is TRBV2 and J usage is TRBJ2-5; 15 positions match TRBD2. Germline V gives CDR1 SNHLY, CDR2 FYNNEI. This CDR3 is 20 amino acids long. The trim removed 5 bases at V and 5 bases at J, leaving 18 bases unmatched. The CDR3 loop is CASSKGPGLAGGEREETQYF. In DNA form, the CDR3 reads TGTGCCAGCAGTAAAGGCCCGGGACTAGCGGGGGGAGAACGCGAGGAGACCCAGTACTTC. Supplemented by reference TRBV2 and TRBJ2-5, the full variable domain reads EPEVTQTPSHQVTQMGQEVILRCVPISNHLYFYWYRQILGQKVEFLVSFYNNEISEKSEIFDDQFSVERPDGSNFTLKIRSTKLEDSAMYFCASSKGPGLAGGEREETQYFGPGTRLLVL.

The chain couples TRBV5-8 to TRBJ2-3, with no clear D. The CDR3 length is 16 residues. V shed 4 bases and J shed 4 bases, with 19 bases lying between them. The germline V gene has CDR1 SGHTS and CDR2 YDEGEE. CDR3 loop: CASSIEAVAVADTQYF. The CDR3, as DNA: TGTGCCAGCAGCATCGAGGCAGTGGCGGTTGCAGATACGCAGTATTTT.

The rearrangement joins TRBV7-2 to TRBJ2-3; D is possibly TRBD2 (6 bases). Germline V gives CDR1 SGHTA, CDR2 FQGNSA. This CDR3 region has 16 residues. V gave up 5 bases and J gave up 2 bases, with 17 bases separating them. The CDR3 nucleotides are TGTGCCAGCAGCCTTTTCAGCGGGTTACTCACAGATACGCAGTATTTT. Translated: CASSLFSGLLTDTQYF.

The chain joins TRBV19 to TRBJ1-1, with D maybe TRBD1 (5 bases). Germline V gene sequence: CDR1 LNHDA, CDR2 SQIVND (reference sequence). V lost 7 bases, J lost 1 base, and 10 bases lay in between. The CDR3 runs 13 residues. The CDR3 reads CASNEGQNTEAFF. DNA of the CDR3: TGTGCCAGTAACGAGGGGCAGAACACTGAAGCTTTCTTT.

The chain couples TRBV3-1 (or the pseudogene TRBV3-2) to TRBJ2-7; D call uncertain. Germline assignment: CDR1 LGHDT and CDR2 YNNKEL (reference sequence). The length of the CDR3 is 13 residues. Trimming took off 0 bases at V and 6 bases at J, with 9 bases between the two ends. In DNA form, the CDR3 reads TGTGCCAGCAGCCAAGATTGGGGTGGCGAGCAGTACTTC. The encoded protein is CASSQDWGGEQYF.

This chain links TRBV30 with TRBJ2-7; the D is unclear. Between the trimmed V and J ends, which lost 1 base and 1 base, there was a span of 11 bases. The length of the CDR3 is 14 residues. Per germline, CDR1 GTSNPN and CDR2 SVGIG (reference sequence). The CDR3 loop is CAWSGSGFSYEQYF. The CDR3 DNA follows: TGTGCCTGGAGTGGAAGTGGATTTTCCTACGAGCAGTACTTC.

The chain combines TRBV19 with TRBJ1-1; TRBD1 matches at 8 bases. The CDR3 sequence is 16 residues long. Losses at the gene ends were 3 bases for V and 0 bases for J; bases not matched to a gene: 6. Germline lookup yields CDR1 LNHDA and CDR2 SQIVND (reference sequence). CDR3 nucleotides: TGTGCCAGTAGTATGGACAGGGTTAGTGTGAACACTGAAGCTTTCTTT. It specifies CASSMDRVSVNTEAFF.

The V call is TRBV27, the J call TRBJ2-1; no reliable D call. Germline CDR1 reads MNHEY; CDR2 reads SMNVEV (reference sequence). Trimming shortened V by 3 bases and J by 5 bases, and 11 bases separated the two germline ends. The CDR3 loop spans 14 amino acids. CDR3 amino acids: CASSFLGLNNEQFF. The CDR3 bases are TGTGCCAGCAGTTTTTTGGGGTTGAACAATGAGCAGTTCTTC.

The chain uses TRBV11-3 and TRBJ2-2, with 10 bases fitting TRBD1. The germline gives CDR1 SGHNT, CDR2 YENEEA. The junction had 11 bases not matched to a gene; V was cut back by 5 bases and J by 2 bases. CDR3 size: 18 residues. CDR3 nucleotides: TGTGCCAGCAGCCCCGGCCGCCGGGACAGGGGTAACACCGGGGAGCTGTTTTTT. It translates to CASSPGRRDRGNTGELFF.

The chain couples TRBV6-6 to TRBJ1-5; D not resolved. V gave up 1 base and J gave up 4 bases, with 14 bases separating them. This CDR3 is 16 amino acids long. CDR1 and CDR2 (germline): MNHNY, SVGAGI (reference sequence). This CDR3 reads CASSYLAAGKNQPQHF. The CDR3 DNA is TGTGCCAGCAGTTACTTAGCTGCCGGTAAGAATCAGCCCCAGCATTTT.

The chain uses TRBV4-2 and TRBJ1-1, with D hard to call. Germline CDR1 LGHNA, CDR2 YNFKEQ. There are 12 residues in the CDR3. The ends were cut back, 0 bases at V and 11 bases at J, with 10 bases in the middle. This chain's CDR3 is CASSQDTIGAFF. CDR3 DNA sequence: TGTGCCAGCAGCCAAGATACCATCGGGGCTTTCTTT.

The J gene is TRBJ2-1, the V gene TRBV19; TRBD1 matches 7 bases. The CDR3 has 16 residues. After removal of 8 bases from V and 2 bases from J, the junction contained 12 bases not matched to a gene. Germline V gene sequence: CDR1 LNHDA, CDR2 SQIVND (reference sequence). CDR3: CASDQGPGQPYNEQFF. CDR3 bases: TGTGCCAGTGATCAAGGACCGGGACAGCCCTACAATGAGCAGTTCTTC.

The chain combines TRBV5-4 with TRBJ2-3, with D possibly TRBD1 on 6 matching bases. The CDR3 runs 15 residues. Per germline, CDR1 SGHNT and CDR2 YYREEE (reference sequence). V was shortened by 4 bases and J by 4 bases, with 16 bases between the two germline ends. CDR3 amino acids: CASSGLGGLPDTQYF. The CDR3 DNA sequence: TGTGCCAGCAGCGGGTTAGGGGGTTTGCCAGATACGCAGTATTTT.